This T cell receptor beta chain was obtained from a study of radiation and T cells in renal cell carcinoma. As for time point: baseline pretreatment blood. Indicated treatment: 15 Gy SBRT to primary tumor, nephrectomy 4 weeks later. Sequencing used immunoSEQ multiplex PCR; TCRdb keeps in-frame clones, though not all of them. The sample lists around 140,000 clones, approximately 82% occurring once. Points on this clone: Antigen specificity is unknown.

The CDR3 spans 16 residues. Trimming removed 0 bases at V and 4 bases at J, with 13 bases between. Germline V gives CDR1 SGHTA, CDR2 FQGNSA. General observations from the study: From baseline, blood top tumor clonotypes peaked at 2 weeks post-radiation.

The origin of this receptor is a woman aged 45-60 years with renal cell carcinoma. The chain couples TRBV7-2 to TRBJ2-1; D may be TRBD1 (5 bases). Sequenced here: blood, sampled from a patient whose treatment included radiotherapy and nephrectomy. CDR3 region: CASSLAHETAYNEQFF. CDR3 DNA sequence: TGTGCCAGCAGCTTAGCGCACGAGACAGCTTACAATGAGCAGTTCTTC.